Each of the 25 T cell receptor beta chains below was sequenced from the same sample in a study of T-cell reconstitution after alpha-beta-depleted transplantation in children (dated by TCRdb to 2016 to 2017). The treatment or condition label of this sample denotes: allogeneic hematopoietic cell transplantation with graft depleted of TCRalphabeta T cells and CD19 B cells. Libraries were built with PCR. The sequencer was an Illumina HiSeq 2500. TCR library preparation used molecular barcoding, with unique molecular identifiers applied to normalize quantification of the TCRbeta repertoire. TCRdb cleaned the public reads at Q25 with fastp, built clones with MiXCR and kept in-frame beta chains. When rows share a CDR3 protein, they turn into one entry using the most common DNA and genes. The sample yields 490,000 or so distinct CDR3 sequences; over 9.5% were counted once. The leading ten clones occupy 2% of the sample.

The source was PBMCs, collected before TCRalphabeta/CD19-depleted stem cell transplant. The receptors stem from a child aged 2 to 10 with inherited bone marrow failure, due to receive a stem cell transplant.

The chain combines TRBV7-2 with TRBJ2-1, with D possibly matching TRBD1 (6 bases). The germline V gene encodes CDR1 SGHTA and CDR2 FQGNSA. The CDR3 is made up of 16 amino acids. The V end lost 4 bases, the J end lost 8 bases, and 21 bases lay between the germline ends. The CDR3 spells CASSWAGQLIYYEQFF. CDR3 in DNA: TGTGCCAGCAGCTGGGCCGGACAGTTAATTTACTATGAGCAGTTCTTC.

The J gene is TRBJ2-6, the V gene TRBV6-1, with D uncertain. Germline loops: CDR1 MNHNS, CDR2 SASEGT. The ends were cut back, 5 bases at V and 4 bases at J, with 9 bases in the middle. This CDR3 is 14 amino acids long. The CDR3 spells CASSTTVGANVLTF. DNA of the CDR3: TGTGCCAGCAGTACAACAGTCGGGGCCAACGTCCTGACTTTC.

This clonotype was detected many times. The chain employs TRBV18 and TRBJ2-1; D call uncertain. The V end was cut by 2 bases, the J end by 8 bases, with 7 bases between. This CDR3 has 12 amino acids. CDR1 is KGHSH, CDR2 LQKENI, per germline. CDR3 coding DNA: TGTGCCAGCTCACCAACAGAGGATGAGCAGTTCTTC. This sequence encodes CASSPTEDEQFF.

This clonotype appeared a few times. The V and J genes are TRBV7-9 and TRBJ1-2; weak D call: TRBD1 (5 bases). The ends were cut back, 5 bases at V and 6 bases at J, with 19 bases in the middle. CDR1 and CDR2 (germline): SEHNR, FQNEAQ (reference sequence). The CDR3 length is 15 residues. The CDR3 here is CASSPAPIQADGYTF. The CDR3 DNA follows: TGTGCCAGCAGCCCCGCCCCGATACAGGCGGATGGCTACACCTTC.

This clonotype was detected ten times or more. V and J are TRBV6-1 and TRBJ2-1; the match to TRBD2 covers 11 bases. From germline, CDR1 is MNHNS and CDR2 SASEGT. The J segment lost 2 bases and the V segment lost 5 bases, leaving 8 bases of the junction unmatched. This CDR3 region has 17 residues. The CDR3 spells CASSPPPGLAAYNEQFF. CDR3 nucleotides: TGTGCCAGCAGTCCTCCGCCGGGACTAGCGGCCTACAATGAGCAGTTCTTC.

Ten or more counts support this clonotype. The DNA of the CDR3 is TGTGCCAGCAGAACTTGGTTACCGGGACAGGGATCAGGGGAGCTGTTTTTT. Translation: CASRTWLPGQGSGELFF. V usage is TRBV12-3 or TRBV12-4 and J usage is TRBJ2-2; 9 nucleotides line up with TRBD1. This CDR3 region has 17 residues. V lost 6 bases to trimming and J lost 8 bases; unmatched junction nucleotides: 16.

This clonotype was detected a few times. J is TRBJ2-5 and V is TRBV12-5; the D gene is possibly TRBD1 (5 bases). Germline V CDR1 and CDR2: LGHNT, FRNRAP. This CDR3 comprises 17 residues. Trimming removed 11 bases at V and 7 bases at J, with 32 bases between. The CDR3 loop is CASTLTILGQGPGTQYF. CDR3 DNA: TGTGCTTCAACGCTAACCATCTTGGGCCAGGGCCCAGGGACCCAGTACTTC.

Many counts were recorded for this clonotype. The J gene is TRBJ2-7, the V gene TRBV7-9, with 9 bases matching TRBD1. The CDR3 is 14 residues long. Unmatched junction bases numbered 1, after V lost 1 base and J lost 3 bases. Germline V CDR1 and CDR2: SEHNR, FQNEAQ (reference sequence). CDR3 protein: CASSLGDRDYEQYF. For the CDR3, the DNA is TGTGCCAGCAGCTTAGGGGACAGGGACTACGAGCAGTACTTC.

The rearrangement uses TRBV15 and TRBJ2-2; TRBD2 matches 8 bases. CDR3 size: 15 residues. CDR1 is LNHNV, CDR2 YYDKDF, per germline (reference sequence). V lost 6 bases to trimming and J lost 5 bases; unmatched junction nucleotides: 8. CDR3 sequence reads: CATSPGLVSTGELFF. In DNA, the CDR3 is TGTGCCACCAGTCCGGGACTAGTTTCTACCGGGGAGCTGTTTTTT.

The chain couples TRBV27 to TRBJ2-5; D is perhaps TRBD1 (5 bases). This CDR3 contains 14 residues. V was cut by 5 bases and J by 5 bases, with 15 bases left in between. Germline V lookup: CDR1 MNHEY, CDR2 SMNVEV (reference sequence). For the CDR3, the DNA is TGTGCCAGCAGTCCCTCAGGGCTGGAGGAGACCCAGTACTTC. It is translated as CASSPSGLEETQYF.

This clonotype was counted ten times or more. V is TRBV28 and J is TRBJ2-2; 8 nucleotides match TRBD1. Trimming at V came to 0 bases and at J to 4 bases, leaving 7 bases not matched to a gene. Germline CDR1 and CDR2: MDHEN and SYDVKM. There are 17 residues in the CDR3. This CDR3 is CASSLWQGATGTGELFF. The CDR3 DNA reads TGTGCCAGCAGTTTATGGCAGGGGGCGACTGGCACCGGGGAGCTGTTTTTT.

This clonotype was counted many times. The chain joins TRBV27 to TRBJ2-5; 9 nucleotides line up with TRBD1. V was pared by 2 bases and J by 0 bases, with 16 bases of the junction left unmatched. Germline V CDR1 and CDR2: MNHEY, SMNVEV (reference sequence). This CDR3 is built from 20 residues. The CDR3 DNA reads TGTGCCAGCAGTTTAAAGCACCGGACAGGGGCTGAAACGTACCAAGAGACCCAGTACTTC. It specifies CASSLKHRTGAETYQETQYF.

This clonotype was seen a few times. The V and J genes are TRBV12-3 or TRBV12-4 and TRBJ2-2, with 11 bases matching TRBD2. Losses at the gene ends were 3 bases for V and 5 bases for J; bases not matched to a gene: 11. The CDR3 length is 18 residues. CDR3 sequence reads: CASSFATSGSLPTGELFF. CDR3 DNA sequence: TGTGCCAGCAGTTTTGCCACTAGCGGGAGCCTCCCTACCGGGGAGCTGTTTTTT.

This clonotype showed up many times. The chain has TRBV29-1 and TRBJ2-3; D might be TRBD1 (7 bases). Trimming took 6 bases from V and 5 from J, leaving 18 bases between them. The CDR3 contains 14 residues. The V gene's germline CDR1 is SQVTM and CDR2 ANQGSEA. Here the CDR3 reads CSVRINQGGDTQYF. CDR3 nucleotide sequence: TGCAGCGTCCGAATAAATCAGGGGGGAGATACGCAGTATTTT.

Ten or more counts support this clonotype. The CDR3 region is CSVGLAGRSYNEQFF. CDR3 DNA sequence: TGCAGCGTCGGACTAGCGGGGCGCTCCTACAATGAGCAGTTCTTC. The chain is built from TRBV29-1 and TRBJ2-1; 12 positions agree with TRBD2. The germline V gene has CDR1 SQVTM and CDR2 ANQGSEA. The CDR3 is 15 residues long. J lost 0 bases, V lost 6 bases, and 3 bases had no gene match.

This rearrangement joins TRBV28 to TRBJ2-7, with TRBD1 matching 7 bases. Germline trimming cut 7 bases from V and 3 bases from J; bases unmatched to any gene: 12. The germline V gene has CDR1 MDHEN and CDR2 SYDVKM. The CDR3 covers 15 residues. Written as DNA, the CDR3 is TGTGCCAGCACCCTCCAACCACAGGGGTACTACGAGCAGTACTTC. Protein sequence: CASTLQPQGYYEQYF.

This clonotype showed up many times. The chain couples TRBV6-1 to TRBJ2-1; 11 positions agree with TRBD2. Losses at the gene ends were 5 bases for V and 4 bases for J; bases not matched to a gene: 4. Germline CDR1 reads MNHNS; CDR2 reads SASEGT. The length of the CDR3 is 15 residues. CDR3 amino acids: CASSPGTSGYNEQFF. CDR3 in DNA: TGTGCCAGCAGTCCCGGGACTAGCGGATACAATGAGCAGTTCTTC.

In its sample, this clonotype was seen a few times. The CDR3 here is CASSRGGHYGYTF. The CDR3, as DNA: TGTGCCAGCAGCCGAGGGGGGCACTATGGCTACACCTTC. The chain recombines TRBV3-1 with TRBJ1-2; possible D gene TRBD1, 6 bases. V dropped 4 bases and J dropped 3 bases, with 9 bases sitting between them. There are 13 residues in the CDR3. The germline CDR1 and CDR2 sequences are LGHDT and YNNKEL (reference sequence).

This chain links TRBV4-1 with TRBJ2-7, with a possible D match to TRBD1 (6 bases). The germline gives CDR1 MGHRA, CDR2 YSYEKL. Trimming left V 1 base short and J 0 bases short, with 10 bases between. This CDR3 contains 15 residues. The chain's CDR3 is CASSQGDMYSYEQYF. The DNA for the CDR3 is TGCGCCAGCAGCCAAGGGGACATGTACTCCTACGAGCAGTACTTC.

The genes are TRBV7-2 and TRBJ2-1, with D possibly matching TRBD1 (5 bases). Per germline, CDR1 SGHTA and CDR2 FQGNSA. V was shortened by 3 bases and J by 5 bases, with 11 bases between the two germline ends. There are 14 residues in the CDR3. The CDR3 nucleotides are TGTGCCAGCAGCTTTAGGGGTGGCGACAATGAGCAGTTCTTC. This gives the protein CASSFRGGDNEQFF.

This clonotype was counted only a few times. The chain carries TRBV12-3 or TRBV12-4 and TRBJ2-7; 16 nucleotides line up with TRBD2. There are 19 residues in the CDR3. V lost 5 bases and J lost 4; bases outside the gene matches: 14. CDR3 nucleotides: TGTGCCAGCAGTCCCCCGGGACTAGCGGGAGGGCCGAGGATTTACGAGCAGTACTTC. This sequence encodes CASSPPGLAGGPRIYEQYF.

This clonotype occurred a few times. The chain combines TRBV9 with TRBJ2-1; D is uncertain. The CDR3 has 15 amino acids. Germline CDR1 reads SGDLS; CDR2 reads YYNGEE. V lost 0 bases to trimming and J lost 0 bases, with 7 bases between them. CDR3 sequence: CASSVEGISYNEQFF. The CDR3 coding sequence is TGTGCCAGCAGCGTAGAGGGCATCTCCTACAATGAGCAGTTCTTC. The full variable domain, rest sourced from reference TRBV9 and TRBJ2-1, is DSGVTQTPKHLITATGQRVTLRCSPRSGDLSVYWYQQSLDQGLQFLIQYYNGEERAKGNILERFSAQQFPDLHSELNLSSLELGDSALYFCASSVEGISYNEQFFGPGTRLTVL.

At least ten counts were recorded for this clonotype. The V and J genes are TRBV5-1 and TRBJ2-6, with D hard to call. The CDR3 consists of 13 residues. Germline V gene lookup returns CDR1 SGHRS and CDR2 YFSETQ. Trimming removed 5 bases at V and 2 bases at J, with 5 bases between. The CDR3 here is CASREPGANVLTF. The CDR3 nucleotides read TGCGCCAGCAGGGAACCTGGGGCCAACGTCCTGACTTTC.

This clonotype was seen ten or more times. The J gene is TRBJ2-2, the V gene TRBV12-3 or TRBV12-4, with no clear D. Trimming cost V 5 bases and J 5 bases, with 12 bases left between them. This CDR3 spans 14 amino acids. The CDR3 DNA reads as TGTGCCAGCAGTCCCCCCCTGGGGACCGGGGAGCTGTTTTTT. Translating gives CASSPPLGTGELFF.

In this sample, this clonotype turned up a few times. The chain recombines TRBV30 with TRBJ2-7; D is unclear. V was clipped by 5 bases and J by 4 bases, with 12 bases between them. This CDR3 is 12 amino acids long. In germline, CDR1 is GTSNPN, CDR2 SVGIG (reference sequence). CDR3: CAWGVMVYEQYF. The CDR3 DNA is TGTGCCTGGGGAGTCATGGTATACGAGCAGTACTTC.